The 10 T cell receptor beta chains below were found in one sample sequenced in a study of T-cell memory formation after mild COVID-19. TCRdb reprocessed the 5' RACE reads with MiXCR, giving one entry per CDR3 protein. In the table there are fewer than 400,000 distinct CDR3 sequences, around a sixth of which are singletons. Sequenced: PBMCs or a T cell subset sorted from them (not recorded which). The receptors come from a man between 18 and 35 years old who had mild COVID-19 (a few samples of this study predate the infection). Cell type and time point are not known.

The genes are TRBV20-1 and TRBJ2-3; 9 bases are a match to TRBD1. This CDR3 comprises 16 residues. V dropped 5 bases and J dropped 3; count of bases not matched to a gene: 12. CDR1 is DFQATT, CDR2 SNEGSKA, per germline (reference sequence). CDR3 region: CSAPILQGAITDTQYF. The CDR3 DNA follows: TGCAGTGCTCCAATCTTACAGGGGGCAATTACAGATACGCAGTATTTT.

Only a few counts were recorded for this clonotype. The chain uses TRBV6-5 and TRBJ1-5; the D gene is possibly TRBD1 (6 bases). The germline V gene encodes CDR1 MNHEY and CDR2 SVGAGI. CDR3 length: 15 amino acids. Trimming took 6 bases from V and 4 from J, leaving 16 bases between them. CDR3 in DNA: TGTGCCAGCAGCCGAATGGAGGGGGTTAATCAGCCCCAGCATTTT. Amino acid sequence: CASSRMEGVNQPQHF.

This clonotype was seen more than once but under ten times. The V call is TRBV28, the J call TRBJ2-7; 7 bases agree with TRBD2. V shed 4 bases and J 0 bases; nucleotides not matched to a gene: 3. This CDR3 has 14 residues. The V gene's germline CDR1 is MDHEN and CDR2 SYDVKM. CDR3: CASSWGGSSYEQYV. The CDR3 nucleotides read TGTGCCAGCAGTTGGGGCGGGAGCTCCTACGAGCAGTACGTC.

The J gene is TRBJ1-5, the V gene TRBV29-1; no reliable D call. This CDR3 is built from 15 residues. The V gene's germline CDR1 is SQVTM and CDR2 ANQGSEA. The germline V and J ends were trimmed by 1 base and 7 bases, with 17 bases remaining between them. The CDR3 is CSVEVGPTAGQPQHF. In DNA, the CDR3 is TGCAGCGTTGAAGTGGGTCCGACCGCGGGCCAGCCCCAGCATTTT.

There are a few counts of this clonotype. The chain carries TRBV6-6 and TRBJ2-7, with D possibly matching TRBD1 (6 bases). The V gene lost 9 bases and the J gene lost 2 bases, with 8 bases spanning the gap. Germline V gives CDR1 MNHNY, CDR2 SVGAGI (reference sequence). This CDR3 has 11 amino acids. CDR3 coding DNA: TGTGCCAGGGACAGACCCTACGAGCAGTACGTC. This codes for CARDRPYEQYV.

The CDR3 nucleotides read TGTGCCAGCAGTGCCACAGGGGGCGGGTCACCCCTCCACTTT. Translated, it gives CASSATGGGSPLHF. This chain joins TRBV25-1 and TRBJ1-6; 9 positions agree with TRBD1. The CDR3 covers 14 residues. V was pared by 4 bases and J by 10 bases, with 5 bases of the junction left unmatched. Germline CDR1 is MGHDK and CDR2 is SYGVNS.

The chain carries TRBV28 and TRBJ1-2; the match to TRBD1 covers 9 bases. Germline lookup yields CDR1 MDHEN and CDR2 SYDVKM. The CDR3 spans 14 residues. The V and J ends lost 3 bases and 8 bases, in that order; junction bases with no gene match: 7. CDR3 residues: CASSFPDRGEGYTF. CDR3 nucleotide sequence: TGTGCCAGCAGTTTTCCCGACAGGGGGGAAGGCTACACCTTC.

The rearrangement joins TRBV13 to TRBJ1-6; 8 bases align to TRBD1. Losses at the gene ends were 2 bases for V and 10 bases for J; bases not matched to a gene: 4. Germline loops: CDR1 PRHDT, CDR2 FYEKMQ (reference sequence). The CDR3 sequence is 14 residues long. The CDR3 nucleotides read TGTGCCAGCAGCTTACGACAGGGGAGGTCACCCCTCCACTTT. The encoded protein is CASSLRQGRSPLHF.

This clonotype was observed a few times. The chain links TRBV7-8 to TRBJ2-7; D not certain. CDR3 size: 13 residues. The germline V gene has CDR1 SGHVS and CDR2 FQNEAQ. With 4 bases removed from V and 6 bases from J, the gap between germline ends came to 13 bases. The CDR3: CASSSRRRLEQYV. DNA for the CDR3: TGTGCCAGCAGCTCCCGCAGGCGGCTCGAGCAGTACGTC.

This clonotype was seen a handful of times. This chain connects TRBV5-1 to TRBJ1-4, with 8 bases aligning to TRBD1. V shed 4 bases, J shed 8 bases, and the junction held 4 bases outside the gene matches. This CDR3 spans 13 amino acids. CDR1 is SGHRS, CDR2 YFSETQ, per germline. CDR3 region: CASSPNRGEKLFF. The CDR3 DNA follows: TGCGCCAGCAGCCCAAACAGGGGGGAAAAACTGTTTTTT.